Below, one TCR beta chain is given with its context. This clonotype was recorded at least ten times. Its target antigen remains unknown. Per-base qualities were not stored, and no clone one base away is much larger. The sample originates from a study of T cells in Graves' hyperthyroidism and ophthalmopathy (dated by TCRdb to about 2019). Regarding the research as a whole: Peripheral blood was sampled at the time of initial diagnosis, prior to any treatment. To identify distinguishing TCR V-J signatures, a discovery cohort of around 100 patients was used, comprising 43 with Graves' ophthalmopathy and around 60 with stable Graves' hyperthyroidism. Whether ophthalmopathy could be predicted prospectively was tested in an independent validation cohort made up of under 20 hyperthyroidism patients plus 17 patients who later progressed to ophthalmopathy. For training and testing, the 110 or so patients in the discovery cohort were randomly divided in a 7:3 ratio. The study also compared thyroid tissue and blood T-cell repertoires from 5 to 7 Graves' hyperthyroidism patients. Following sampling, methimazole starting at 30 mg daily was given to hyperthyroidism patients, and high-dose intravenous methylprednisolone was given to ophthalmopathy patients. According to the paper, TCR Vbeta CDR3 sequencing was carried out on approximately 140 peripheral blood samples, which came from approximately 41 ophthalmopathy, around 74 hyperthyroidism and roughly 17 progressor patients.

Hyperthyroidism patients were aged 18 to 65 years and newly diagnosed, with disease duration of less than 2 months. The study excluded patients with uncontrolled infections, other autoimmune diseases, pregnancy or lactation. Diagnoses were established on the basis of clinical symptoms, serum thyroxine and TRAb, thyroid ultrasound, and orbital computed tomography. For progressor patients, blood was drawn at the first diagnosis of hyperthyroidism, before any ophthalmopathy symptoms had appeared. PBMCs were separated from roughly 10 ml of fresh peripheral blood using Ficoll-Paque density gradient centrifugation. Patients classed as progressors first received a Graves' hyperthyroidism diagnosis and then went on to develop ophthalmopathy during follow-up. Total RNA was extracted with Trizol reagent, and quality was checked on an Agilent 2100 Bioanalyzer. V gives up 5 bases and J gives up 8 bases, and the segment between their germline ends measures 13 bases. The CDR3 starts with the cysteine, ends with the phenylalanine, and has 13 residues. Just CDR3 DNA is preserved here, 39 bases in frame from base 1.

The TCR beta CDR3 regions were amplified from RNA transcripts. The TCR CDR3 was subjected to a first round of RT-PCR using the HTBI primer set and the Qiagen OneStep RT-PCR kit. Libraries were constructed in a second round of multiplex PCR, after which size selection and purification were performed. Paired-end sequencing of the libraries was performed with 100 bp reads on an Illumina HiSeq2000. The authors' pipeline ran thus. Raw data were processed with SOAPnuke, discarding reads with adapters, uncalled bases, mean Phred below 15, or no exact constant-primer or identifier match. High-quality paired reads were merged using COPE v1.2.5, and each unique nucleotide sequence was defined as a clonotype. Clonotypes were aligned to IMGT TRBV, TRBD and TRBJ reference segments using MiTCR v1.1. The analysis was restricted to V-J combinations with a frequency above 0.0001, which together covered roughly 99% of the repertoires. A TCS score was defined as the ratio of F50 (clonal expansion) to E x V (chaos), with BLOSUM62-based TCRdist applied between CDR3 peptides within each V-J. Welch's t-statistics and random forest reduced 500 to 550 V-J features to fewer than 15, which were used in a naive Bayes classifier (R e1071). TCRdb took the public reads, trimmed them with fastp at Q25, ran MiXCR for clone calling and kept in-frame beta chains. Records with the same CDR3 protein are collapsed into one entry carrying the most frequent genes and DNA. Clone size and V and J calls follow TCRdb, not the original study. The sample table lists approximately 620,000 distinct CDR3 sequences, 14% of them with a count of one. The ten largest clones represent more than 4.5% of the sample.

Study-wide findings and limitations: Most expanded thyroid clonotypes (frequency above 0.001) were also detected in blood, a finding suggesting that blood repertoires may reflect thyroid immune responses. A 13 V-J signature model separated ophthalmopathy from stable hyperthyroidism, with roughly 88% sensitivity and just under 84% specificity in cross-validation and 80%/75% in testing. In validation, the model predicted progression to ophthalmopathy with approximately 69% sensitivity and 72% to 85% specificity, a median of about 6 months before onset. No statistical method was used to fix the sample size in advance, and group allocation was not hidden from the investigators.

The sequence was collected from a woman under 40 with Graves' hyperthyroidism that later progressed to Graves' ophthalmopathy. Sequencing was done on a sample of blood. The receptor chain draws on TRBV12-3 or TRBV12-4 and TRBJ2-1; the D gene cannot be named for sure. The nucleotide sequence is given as TGTGCCAGCAGTCATGGCGGTAGGGATGAGCAGTTCTTC. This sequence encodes CASSHGGRDEQFF.